This TCR beta chain was recovered during a study of T-cell reconstitution after alpha-beta-depleted transplantation in children. Preparation of the TCRbeta library was carried out with unique molecular identifiers. TCRdb reprocessed the PCR reads with MiXCR, giving one entry per CDR3 protein. Of more than 500,000 distinct CDR3 sequences in the sample, about an eighth are singletons; the top ten hold less than 15%. The CDR3 is made up of 14 amino acids. Germline V CDR1 and CDR2: MNHEY, SVGAGI. With 2 bases removed from V and 4 bases from J, the gap between germline ends came to 9 bases. The chain has TRBV6-5 and TRBJ1-5; a possible D gene is TRBD1 (6 bases). The sequences come from PBMCs, mostly from graft donor cells, collected 180 days after TCRalphabeta/CD19-depleted stem cell transplant. The TCR originated in a female patient between 2 and 15 years old who had a stem cell transplant for aplastic anemia, so the T cells may come from the graft donor. CDR3 loop: CASSYGDNNQPQHF. Here the CDR3 DNA reads TGTGCCAGCAGTTACGGGGACAATAATCAGCCCCAGCATTTT.